This T cell receptor beta chain appears in the sequencing data of a study of cytomegalovirus exposure and HLA in healthy donors. Study information: About 85 million unique TCRs from HLA-typed donors were held in an early release of data.

A multiplex PCR was run with 60 Vbeta primers and 13 Jbeta primers. Generated by immunoSEQ multiplex PCR, the TCRdb table keeps only in-frame clones and is missing some. The top ten hold just under 3% of the sample, which has about 170,000 clones, 75% seen once. J was trimmed by 8 bases and V by 9 bases; bases with no gene match: 17. CDR1 and CDR2 from the germline V gene are LNHDA and SQIVND (reference sequence). The CDR3 runs 15 residues. The clonotype was recovered from a woman in her forties or fifties in good health and CMV-seropositive. Sequences were obtained from PBMCs. The rearrangement uses TRBV19 and TRBJ2-7; 9 bases agree with TRBD1. The CDR3 bases are TGTGCCAGCGAGGACCCGAAGACAGGGGGAATCAAGCAGTACTTC. This gives the protein CASEDPKTGGIKQYF.